The subject of this entry is one TCR beta chain. Antigen specificity is unknown. Sampling times: baseline, cycle 4 day 1, cycle 7 day 1. The data were taken from a study of OX40 agonist ivuxolimab in advanced cancers. Study-level results: Averaging showed that CD8+ T cells had more expanded clones than CD4+ did.

V lost 8 bases and J 2 bases, leaving 16 bases between the germline ends. Germline-derived CDR1 and CDR2 are SGHVS and FNYEAQ. The CDR3 loop spans 14 amino acids. TCRdb's copy holds only in-frame clones and misses some; the assay was immunoSEQ multiplex PCR. This sample yields about 66,000 clones, of which about 85% are seen a single time; 0.67% belongs to the top ten. Here the sequenced sample was CD4+ or CD8+ T cells sorted from blood, taken in a trial of the OX40 agonist ivuxolimab. This clonotype was sampled from an adult with an advanced solid tumor such as melanoma, head and neck, liver or kidney cancer. The chain uses TRBV7-6 and TRBJ2-7, with D tentatively TRBD1 (5 bases). This CDR3 is CASPPGRVAYEQYF. CDR3 nucleotide sequence: TGTGCCAGCCCTCCGGGCAGGGTGGCCTACGAGCAGTACTTC.